This T cell receptor beta chain was captured in a study of immune cell composition in non-small cell lung cancer. Whole-study findings and limits: Adenocarcinomas with higher top tumour-associated clone frequency had more reactive TILs. Top 10 clone scores and clonality were higher in squamous than adenocarcinoma.

The method was immunoSEQ multiplex PCR; TCRdb's version includes in-frame clones alone and lacks a portion of them. This sample carries 6,600 or so clones, roughly 80% of them seen once, and the ten largest clones take approximately 15%. Details on this clone: Its antigen is not identified.

The CDR3 totals 14 residues. Germline V gene lookup returns CDR1 SGDLS and CDR2 YYNGEE. With 0 bases removed from V and 5 bases from J, the gap between germline ends came to 11 bases. This TCR came from a human donor with non-small cell lung cancer. Sequences were obtained from lung tumor tissue. V usage is TRBV9 and J usage is TRBJ2-5; maybe TRBD2 (5 bases). In DNA, the CDR3 is TGTGCCAGCAGCGTAGGAGGGTTAGACGAGACCCAGTACTTC. As protein: CASSVGGLDETQYF.